This T cell receptor (beta chain) is from a study of blood T cell repertoires in COVID-19. Study in general: From T cells, B-cell-depleted T cells, or PBMCs came the material, which was cDNA or gDNA.

How the authors handled the data: Reference gene primer amplification in the assay estimated nucleated cell counts. Assay used: immunoSEQ multiplex PCR; TCRdb lists only in-frame clones, some missing. D and trimming were read from the DNA, whereas the V and J calls and clone size are those reported in that table. The table has roughly 67,000 clones, approximately 88% seen once. This CDR3 contains 11 residues. Trimming removed 8 bases at V and 5 bases at J, with 10 bases between. Germline CDR1 reads MNHEY; CDR2 reads SMNVEV (reference sequence). This sequence originates from a man aged 45-60 years with active COVID-19. The chain employs TRBV27 and TRBJ2-7; no definite D call. The sequencing input was peripheral blood. CDR3 sequence: CASLLGNEQYF. The CDR3 DNA reads TGTGCCAGCCTTTTGGGCAACGAGCAGTACTTC.